This record looks at one TCR beta chain sequence and its context. The data derive from a study of technical replicates of blood from several donors. The CDR3 is 13 amino acids. V was shortened by 5 bases and J by 2 bases, with 10 bases between the two germline ends. Germline CDR1 SEHNR, CDR2 FQNEAQ (reference sequence). The method was immunoSEQ multiplex PCR; TCRdb's version includes in-frame clones alone and lacks a portion of them. The table lists about 70,000 clones, around 97% of them singletons. This receptor was identified in a human donor in good health. This chain uses TRBV7-9 with TRBJ2-7; possible D gene TRBD1, 6 bases. The sample was T cells isolated from PBMCs. This CDR3 is CASSPGTPYEQYF. The CDR3 bases are TGTGCCAGCAGCCCCGGGACACCCTACGAGCAGTACTTC.